This TCR beta chain is drawn from a study of tumor-infiltrating lymphocytes in oesophageal squamous cell carcinoma. Using its own MiXCR run on the PCR reads, TCRdb lists one record per CDR3 protein. The sample has just under 20,000 distinct CDR3 sequences, approximately 40% seen once; the top ten hold roughly 12%. The germline V and J ends were trimmed by 5 bases and 7 bases, with 14 bases remaining between them. This CDR3 has 14 residues. Per germline, CDR1 SEHNR and CDR2 FQNEAQ (reference sequence). At least ten counts were recorded for this clonotype. The V and J genes are TRBV7-9 and TRBJ2-2, with D possibly being TRBD2 (6 bases). Sequenced sample: normal esophageal tissue next to the tumor. This receptor was obtained from a male donor with esophageal squamous cell carcinoma. The CDR3 reads CASSAGRAGGELFF. CDR3 coding DNA: TGTGCCAGCAGCGCGGGACGAGCCGGCGGGGAGCTGTTTTTT.